This T cell receptor (beta chain) is from a study of blood T cell repertoires in COVID-19. Using immunoSEQ multiplex PCR, the repertoire was profiled, and TCRdb retains in-frame clones only, with some absent. The sample comprises 200,000 or so clones, roughly 80% of which are singletons, and roughly 5% rests with the top ten. In the case of this clone: Distinct nucleotide sequences in the sample also encode this CDR3.

Germline V gene sequence: CDR1 SQVTM, CDR2 ANQGSEA. The CDR3 is 14 residues long. The junction had 8 bases not matched to a gene; V was cut back by 6 bases and J by 4 bases. The sequenced material came from PBMCs or T cells enriched from blood (not recorded which). The clonotype was recovered from a woman between 45 and 60 years old who had been exposed to COVID-19. This chain uses TRBV29-1 with TRBJ2-7; 11 nucleotides match TRBD1. CDR3 protein: CSVAGTGGLYEQYF. For the CDR3, the DNA is TGCAGCGTGGCCGGGACAGGGGGACTTTACGAGCAGTACTTC.